The 17 T cell receptor beta chains below all came from one sample that was sequenced in a study of cytomegalovirus exposure and HLA in healthy donors. The PCR contained 60 Vbeta and 13 Jbeta primers. The protocol was immunoSEQ multiplex PCR, while the TCRdb copy is restricted to in-frame clones and leaves out a portion. The table has some 150,000 clones, 55% to 65% seen once; the top ten hold 2.5% to 3%. Sequenced: PBMCs. All receptors come from a man aged 35 to 55 in good health and CMV-seronegative.

The rearrangement links TRBV7-2 to TRBJ1-1; 7 nucleotides agree with TRBD1. The CDR3 spans 16 residues. The V and J ends lost 0 bases and 3 bases, in that order; junction bases with no gene match: 7. CDR1 is SGHTA and CDR2 is FQGNSA in the germline V gene. CDR3 in amino acids: CASSLAVQGLDTEAFF. The CDR3 DNA sequence: TGTGCCAGCAGCTTAGCGGTACAGGGGTTAGACACTGAAGCTTTCTTT.

This clone was counted once. The chain joins TRBV4-2 to TRBJ2-1, with 10 bases lining up with TRBD2. The V gene end was trimmed by 0 bases and the J gene end by 7 bases; junction bases not matched to a gene: 9. CDR1 LGHNA and CDR2 YNFKEQ come from the germline V gene. This CDR3 has 17 residues. The CDR3 DNA sequence: TGTGCCAGCAGCCAAGATGGGGCTAGCGGGAGATTTAATGAGCAGTTCTTC. Translated: CASSQDGASGRFNEQFF.

This chain links TRBV30 with TRBJ2-1; TRBD1 matches at 7 bases. The CDR3 length is 16 residues. CDR1 GTSNPN and CDR2 SVGIG come from the germline V gene (reference sequence). After removal of 0 bases from V and 7 bases from J, the junction contained 12 bases not matched to a gene. The CDR3 DNA reads TGTGCCTGGAGTGTAGGGGAGTTTTACAGGGGAAATGAGCAGTTCTTC. As protein: CAWSVGEFYRGNEQFF.

This clone has just a few counts. This sequence joins TRBV27 and TRBJ1-1; a weak D match, TRBD1 (5 bases). The V gene's germline CDR1 is MNHEY and CDR2 SMNVEV (reference sequence). CDR3 length: 15 amino acids. V was clipped by 1 base and J by 4 bases, with 13 bases between them. The CDR3 nucleotides are TGTGCCAGCAGTTTATTCCTAGACAGACCCACTGAAGCTTTCTTT. Translating it yields CASSLFLDRPTEAFF.

This clone was observed once. Here the CDR3 DNA reads TGTGCCAGCAGCCCTCCCCTGTACGAGCAGTACTTC. It translates to CASSPPLYEQYF. The V and J genes are TRBV28 and TRBJ2-7; D not certain. This CDR3 is built from 12 residues. The V and J ends lost 6 bases and 4 bases respectively, with 10 bases between them. Germline V gives CDR1 MDHEN, CDR2 SYDVKM.

This clone occurred a few times. The same CDR3 arises from other DNA sequences in this sample as well. CDR3 in amino acids: CASSGYSYNEQFF. CDR3 bases: TGTGCCAGCAGTGGTTACTCCTACAATGAGCAGTTCTTC. This chain joins TRBV2 and TRBJ2-1; D not certain. V was trimmed by 4 bases and J by 0 bases, leaving 4 bases between them. Germline V gene sequence: CDR1 SNHLY, CDR2 FYNNEI. The CDR3 sequence is 13 residues long.

The CDR3: CASSGLAGRTDTQYF. CDR3 coding DNA: TGTGCCAGTAGCGGACTAGCGGGCCGTACAGATACGCAGTATTTT. This sequence joins TRBV19 and TRBJ2-3; TRBD2 matches at 11 bases. Germline-derived CDR1 and CDR2 are LNHDA and SQIVND (reference sequence). The length of the CDR3 is 15 residues. Trimming took 6 bases from V and 3 from J; bases not matched to a gene: 5.

J is TRBJ2-5 and V is TRBV30, with 11 bases fitting TRBD2. The junction had 3 bases not matched to a gene; V was cut back by 3 bases and J by 3 bases. This CDR3 region has 14 residues. Germline loops: CDR1 GTSNPN, CDR2 SVGIG (reference sequence). CDR3 sequence (DNA): TGTGCCTGGAGCAAGACTAGCGGGAAAGAGACCCAGTACTTC. Protein sequence: CAWSKTSGKETQYF.

Worth noting for this clone: At one end, the junction sequence differs from germline, possibly due to a read error. V is TRBV7-9 and J is TRBJ2-7, with a tentative D call TRBD1 (5 bases). CDR3 length: 14 residues. Germline V CDR1 and CDR2: SEHNR, FQNEAQ (reference sequence). CDR3 sequence (DNA): TGTTCCAGCAGCTTACGACAGAGCTCCTACGAGCAGTACTTC. Translating it yields CSSSLRQSSYEQYF. Together with reference TRBV7-9 and TRBJ2-7, the CDR3 gives the full variable domain: DTGVSQNPRHKITKRGQNVTFRCDPISEHNRLYWYRQTLGQGPEFLTYFQNEAQLEKSRLLSDRFSAERPKGSFSTLEIQRTEQGDSAMYLCSSSLRQSSYEQYFGPGTRLTVT.

This chain links TRBV5-5 with TRBJ2-3; 8 bases agree with TRBD2. Germline CDR1 reads SGHKS; CDR2 reads YYEKEE (reference sequence). Germline trimming cut 4 bases from V and 0 bases from J; bases unmatched to any gene: 4. The CDR3 has 15 residues. CDR3 sequence reads: CASSASGFSTDTQYF. In nucleotides, the CDR3 is TGTGCCAGCAGCGCTAGCGGGTTTAGCACAGATACGCAGTATTTT.

This chain uses TRBV11-2 with TRBJ2-1; 8 positions match TRBD2. CDR3 size: 14 residues. Losses at the gene ends were 1 base for V and 6 bases for J; bases not matched to a gene: 2. CDR1 and CDR2 (germline): SGHAT, FQNNGV. Written as DNA, the CDR3 is TGTGCCAGCAGCTTAGCCGGGGGGGCCAATGAGCAGTTCTTC. This sequence encodes CASSLAGGANEQFF.

The chain uses TRBV18 and TRBJ1-2; maybe TRBD1 (6 bases). CDR1 is KGHSH, CDR2 LQKENI, per germline. V shed 7 bases and J shed 4 bases, with 13 bases lying between them. The CDR3 consists of 13 residues. CDR3 DNA: TGTGCCAGCTATACAGGGTTAGGCTATGGCTACACCTTC. It codes for CASYTGLGYGYTF.

V is TRBV28 and J is TRBJ2-7; TRBD1 matches 8 bases. CDR1 is MDHEN, CDR2 SYDVKM, per germline. The J segment lost 5 bases and the V segment lost 1 base, leaving 4 bases of the junction unmatched. CDR3 length: 14 amino acids. The CDR3 loop is CASSLSGGIDEQYF. Written as DNA, the CDR3 is TGTGCCAGCAGTTTATCAGGGGGCATCGACGAGCAGTACTTC.

As DNA, the CDR3 is TGTGCCAGCAGCTTAGGGGGTTGGGCACAGGGGGGTCTCTATGGCTACACCTTC. Protein product: CASSLGGWAQGGLYGYTF. This sequence joins TRBV7-2 and TRBJ1-2; 8 positions agree with TRBD1. Germline lookup yields CDR1 SGHTA and CDR2 FQGNSA. The CDR3 covers 18 residues. V dropped 1 base and J dropped 4; count of bases not matched to a gene: 14. Based on the CDR3 plus reference TRBV7-2 and TRBJ1-2, the full variable domain is GAGVSQSPSNKVTEKGKDVELRCDPISGHTALYWYRQSLGQGLEFLIYFQGNSAPDKSGLPSDRFSAERTGGSVSTLTIQRTQQEDSAVYLCASSLGGWAQGGLYGYTFGSGTRLTVV.

CDR3 sequence (DNA): TGTGCCAGCAGTGAATCACCCCCCAGATCAGAAGCTTTCTTT. Protein sequence: CASSESPPRSEAFF. This sequence joins TRBV25-1 and TRBJ1-1; D is unclear. CDR3 size: 14 residues. The V end lost 1 base, the J end lost 8 bases, and 14 bases lay between the germline ends. In germline, CDR1 is MGHDK, CDR2 SYGVNS.

The sample holds a few counts of this clone. The chain uses TRBV5-6 and TRBJ2-3, with 7 bases lining up with TRBD2. The CDR3 extends over 19 amino acids. Germline loops: CDR1 SGHDT, CDR2 YYEEEE. V was clipped by 2 bases and J by 4 bases; unmatched bases: 19. This CDR3 reads CASSFWGRGVQGRADTQYF. CDR3 DNA: TGTGCCAGCAGCTTCTGGGGCCGGGGGGTTCAGGGTCGCGCAGATACGCAGTATTTT. The full variable domain, with the rest looked up from reference TRBV5-6 and TRBJ2-3, is DAGVTQSPTHLIKTRGQQVTLRCSPKSGHDTVSWYQQALGQGPQFIFQYYEEEERQRGNFPDRFSGHQFPNYSSELNVNALLLGDSALYLCASSFWGRGVQGRADTQYFGPGTRLTVL.

The rearrangement links TRBV5-1 to TRBJ2-7; TRBD2 agrees at 10 bases. The junction had 4 bases not matched to a gene; V was cut back by 2 bases and J by 2 bases. The germline V gene has CDR1 SGHRS and CDR2 YFSETQ. This CDR3 comprises 15 residues. CDR3 nucleotide sequence: TGCGCCAGCAGCTTCACAGGGACTAGCGCCTACGAGCAGTACTTC. Translated, it gives CASSFTGTSAYEQYF.